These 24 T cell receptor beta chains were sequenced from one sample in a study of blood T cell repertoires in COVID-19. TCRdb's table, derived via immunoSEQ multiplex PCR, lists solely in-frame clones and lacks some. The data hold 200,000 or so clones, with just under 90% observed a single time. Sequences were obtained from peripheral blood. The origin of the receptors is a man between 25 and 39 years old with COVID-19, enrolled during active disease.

CDR3 sequence: CASSITGETGELFF. CDR3 coding DNA: TGTGCCAGTAGTATCACAGGGGAGACCGGGGAGCTGTTTTTT. The chain carries TRBV19 and TRBJ2-2; 7 bases fit TRBD1. CDR1 LNHDA and CDR2 SQIVND come from the germline V gene (reference sequence). This CDR3 is built from 14 residues. The junction had 3 bases not matched to a gene; V was cut back by 3 bases and J by 5 bases.

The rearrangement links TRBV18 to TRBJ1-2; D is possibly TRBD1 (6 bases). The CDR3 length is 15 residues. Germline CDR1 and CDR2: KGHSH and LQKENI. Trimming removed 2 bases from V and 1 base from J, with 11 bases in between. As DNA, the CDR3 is TGTGCCAGCTCACCAACAGGGCTAATTAACTATGGCTACACCTTC. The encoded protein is CASSPTGLINYGYTF.

As DNA, the CDR3 is TGTGCCAGCAGCTGGGGAGGGGCAGGGCCTGGAAACACCATATATTTT. It is translated as CASSWGGAGPGNTIYF. The rearrangement joins TRBV14 to TRBJ1-3, with D perhaps TRBD1 (5 bases). Germline assignment: CDR1 SGHDN and CDR2 FVKESK. This CDR3 comprises 16 residues. The germline V and J ends were trimmed by 5 bases and 2 bases, with 16 bases remaining between them. The full variable domain, its missing parts supplied by reference TRBV14 and TRBJ1-3, is EAGVTQFPSHSVIEKGQTVTLRCDPISGHDNLYWYRRVMGKEIKFLLHFVKESKQDESGMPNNRFLAERTGGTYSTLKVQPAELEDSGVYFCASSWGGAGPGNTIYFGEGSWLTVV.

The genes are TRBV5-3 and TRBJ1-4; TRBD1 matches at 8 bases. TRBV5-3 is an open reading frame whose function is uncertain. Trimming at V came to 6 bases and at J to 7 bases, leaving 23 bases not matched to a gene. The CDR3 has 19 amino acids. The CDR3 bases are TGTGCCAGAAAGGTTCTAGTTAAAAGGAACCAGGGGGCAGGTGAAAAACTGTTTTTT. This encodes CARKVLVKRNQGAGEKLFF.

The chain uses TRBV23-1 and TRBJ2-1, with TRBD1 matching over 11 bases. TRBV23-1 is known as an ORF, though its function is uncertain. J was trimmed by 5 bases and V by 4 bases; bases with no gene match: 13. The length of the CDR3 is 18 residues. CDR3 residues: CASSPRTGGEHGDNEQFF. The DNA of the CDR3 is TGCGCCAGCAGTCCGCGGACAGGGGGCGAACACGGGGACAATGAGCAGTTCTTC.

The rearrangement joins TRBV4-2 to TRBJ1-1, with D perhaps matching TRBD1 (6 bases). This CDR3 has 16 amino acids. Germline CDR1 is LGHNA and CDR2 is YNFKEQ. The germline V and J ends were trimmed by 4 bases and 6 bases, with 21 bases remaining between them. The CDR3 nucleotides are TGTGCCAGCAGCCGCGAGGCGGGGGGCAAAAACGCTGAAGCTTTCTTT. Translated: CASSREAGGKNAEAFF.

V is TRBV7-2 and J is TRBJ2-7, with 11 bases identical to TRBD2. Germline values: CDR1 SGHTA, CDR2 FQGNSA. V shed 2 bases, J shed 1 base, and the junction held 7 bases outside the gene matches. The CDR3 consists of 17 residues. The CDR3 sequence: CASSLMRTSGLSYEQYF. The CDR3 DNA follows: TGTGCCAGCAGCTTAATGAGGACTAGCGGGCTGTCCTACGAGCAGTACTTC.

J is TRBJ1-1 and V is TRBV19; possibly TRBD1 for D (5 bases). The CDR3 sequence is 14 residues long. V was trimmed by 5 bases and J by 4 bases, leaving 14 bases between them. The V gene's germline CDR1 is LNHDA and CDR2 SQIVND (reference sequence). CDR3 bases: TGTGCCAGTAGTGGGTTACGACAGAGCACTGAAGCTTTCTTT. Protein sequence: CASSGLRQSTEAFF.

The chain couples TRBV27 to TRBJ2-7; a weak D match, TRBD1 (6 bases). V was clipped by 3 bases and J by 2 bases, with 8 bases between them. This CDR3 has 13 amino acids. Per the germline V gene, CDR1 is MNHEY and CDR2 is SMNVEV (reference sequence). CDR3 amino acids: CASSLWGPYEQYF. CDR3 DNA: TGTGCCAGCAGTTTGTGGGGGCCCTACGAGCAGTACTTC.

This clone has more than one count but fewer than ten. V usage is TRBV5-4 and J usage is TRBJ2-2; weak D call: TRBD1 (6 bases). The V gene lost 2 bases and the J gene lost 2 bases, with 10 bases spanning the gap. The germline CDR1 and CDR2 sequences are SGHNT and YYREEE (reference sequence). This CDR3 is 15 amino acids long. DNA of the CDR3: TGTGCCAGCAGCTTTCAACAGGGAAACACCGGGGAGCTGTTTTTT. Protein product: CASSFQQGNTGELFF.

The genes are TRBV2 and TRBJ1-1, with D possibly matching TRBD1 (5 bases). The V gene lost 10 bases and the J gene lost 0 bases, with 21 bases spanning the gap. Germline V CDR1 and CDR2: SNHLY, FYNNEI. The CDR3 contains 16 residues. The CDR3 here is CANKSPGQGMNTEAFF. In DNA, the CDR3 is TGTGCCAACAAGTCCCCGGGTCAGGGAATGAACACTGAAGCTTTCTTT.

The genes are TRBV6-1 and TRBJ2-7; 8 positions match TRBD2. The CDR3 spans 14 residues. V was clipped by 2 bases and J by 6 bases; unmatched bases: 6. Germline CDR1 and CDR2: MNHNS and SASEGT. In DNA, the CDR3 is TGTGCCAGCAGTGAAAGCGGGAGTCTTATCGAGCAGTACTTC. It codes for CASSESGSLIEQYF.

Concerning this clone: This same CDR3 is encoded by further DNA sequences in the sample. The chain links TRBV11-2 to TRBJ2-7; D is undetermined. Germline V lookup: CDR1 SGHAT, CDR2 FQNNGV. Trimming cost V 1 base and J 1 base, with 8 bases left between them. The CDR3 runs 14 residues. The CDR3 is CASSLGAGSYEQYF. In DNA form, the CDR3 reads TGTGCCAGCAGCTTAGGTGCCGGTTCCTACGAGCAGTACTTC. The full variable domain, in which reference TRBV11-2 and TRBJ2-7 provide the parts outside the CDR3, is EAGVAQSPRYKIIEKRQSVAFWCNPISGHATLYWYQQILGQGPKLLIQFQNNGVVDDSQLPKDRFSAERLKGVDSTLKIQPAKLEDSAVYLCASSLGAGSYEQYFGPGTRLTVT.

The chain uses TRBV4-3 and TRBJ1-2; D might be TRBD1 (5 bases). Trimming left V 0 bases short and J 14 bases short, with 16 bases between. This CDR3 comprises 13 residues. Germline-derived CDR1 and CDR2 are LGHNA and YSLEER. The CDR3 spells CASSQEMGQGSTF. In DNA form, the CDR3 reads TGCGCCAGCAGCCAAGAAATGGGGCAGGGCTCGACCTTC.

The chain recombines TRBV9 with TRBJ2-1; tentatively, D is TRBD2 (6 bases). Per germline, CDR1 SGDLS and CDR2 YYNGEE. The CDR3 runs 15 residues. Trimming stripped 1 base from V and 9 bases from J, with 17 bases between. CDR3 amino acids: CASSVSGGTPPEQFF. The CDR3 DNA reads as TGTGCCAGCAGCGTATCAGGCGGGACGCCACCTGAGCAGTTCTTC.

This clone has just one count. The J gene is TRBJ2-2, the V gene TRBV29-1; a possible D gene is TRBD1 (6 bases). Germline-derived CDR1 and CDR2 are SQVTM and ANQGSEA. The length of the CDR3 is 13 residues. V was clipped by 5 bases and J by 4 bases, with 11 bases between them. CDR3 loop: CSVQTGLTGELFF. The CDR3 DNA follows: TGCAGCGTTCAGACAGGACTCACCGGGGAGCTGTTTTTT.

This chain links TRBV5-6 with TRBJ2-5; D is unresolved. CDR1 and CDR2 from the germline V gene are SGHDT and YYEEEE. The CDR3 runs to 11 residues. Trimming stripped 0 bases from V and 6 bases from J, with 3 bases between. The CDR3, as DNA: TGTGCCAGCAGCTTGGATAAGACCCAGTACTTC. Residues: CASSLDKTQYF.

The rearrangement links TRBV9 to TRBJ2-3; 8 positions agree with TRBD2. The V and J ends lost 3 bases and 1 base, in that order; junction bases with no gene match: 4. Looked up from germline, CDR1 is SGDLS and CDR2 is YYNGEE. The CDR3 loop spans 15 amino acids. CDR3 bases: TGTGCCAGCAGCGGGACTAGCCTGGGCACAGATACGCAGTATTTT. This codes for CASSGTSLGTDTQYF. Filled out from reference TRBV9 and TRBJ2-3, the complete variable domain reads DSGVTQTPKHLITATGQRVTLRCSPRSGDLSVYWYQQSLDQGLQFLIQYYNGEERAKGNILERFSAQQFPDLHSELNLSSLELGDSALYFCASSGTSLGTDTQYFGPGTRLTVL.

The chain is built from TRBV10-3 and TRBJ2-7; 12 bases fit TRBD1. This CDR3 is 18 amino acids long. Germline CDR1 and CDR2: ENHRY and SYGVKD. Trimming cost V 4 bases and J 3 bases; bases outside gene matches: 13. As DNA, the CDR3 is TGTGCCATCAGTGCCTCGGGACAGGGGGCTAGGAGGCGCTACGAGCAGTACTTC. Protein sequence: CAISASGQGARRRYEQYF.

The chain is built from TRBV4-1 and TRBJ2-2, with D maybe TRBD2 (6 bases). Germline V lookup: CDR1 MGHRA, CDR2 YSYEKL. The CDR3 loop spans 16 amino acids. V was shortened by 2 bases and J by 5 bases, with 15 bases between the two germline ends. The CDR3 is CASSQPRRVETGELFF. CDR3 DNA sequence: TGCGCCAGCAGCCAACCCCGGAGGGTGGAGACCGGGGAGCTGTTTTTT.

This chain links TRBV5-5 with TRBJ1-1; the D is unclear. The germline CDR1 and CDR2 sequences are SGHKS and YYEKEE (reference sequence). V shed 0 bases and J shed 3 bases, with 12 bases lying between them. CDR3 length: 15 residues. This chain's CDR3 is CASSLAVYRDTEAFF. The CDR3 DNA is TGTGCCAGCAGCTTGGCCGTGTACAGAGACACTGAAGCTTTCTTT.

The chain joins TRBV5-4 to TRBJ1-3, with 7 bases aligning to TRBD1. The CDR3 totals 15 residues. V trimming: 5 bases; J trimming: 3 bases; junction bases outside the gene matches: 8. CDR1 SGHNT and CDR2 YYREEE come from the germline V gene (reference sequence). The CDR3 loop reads CASSSDRAVGNTIYF. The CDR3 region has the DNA TGTGCCAGCAGTTCCGACAGGGCCGTTGGAAACACCATATATTTT.

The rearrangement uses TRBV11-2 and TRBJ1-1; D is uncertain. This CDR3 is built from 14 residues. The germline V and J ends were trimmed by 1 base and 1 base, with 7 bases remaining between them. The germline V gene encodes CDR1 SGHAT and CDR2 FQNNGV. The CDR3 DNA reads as TGTGCCAGCAGCTTAGCAGGCCAGAACACTGAAGCTTTCTTT. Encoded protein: CASSLAGQNTEAFF.

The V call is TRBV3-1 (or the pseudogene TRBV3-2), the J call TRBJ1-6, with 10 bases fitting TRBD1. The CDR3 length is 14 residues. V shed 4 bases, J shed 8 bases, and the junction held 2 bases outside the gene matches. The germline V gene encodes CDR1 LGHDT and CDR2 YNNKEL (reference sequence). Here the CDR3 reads CASSLGTGDSPLHF. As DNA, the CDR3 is TGTGCCAGCAGCCTTGGGACAGGGGATTCACCCCTCCACTTT.